These 29 T cell receptor beta chains share one sample of origin, sequenced in a study of blood T cell dynamics during melanoma immunotherapy. The assay was immunoSEQ multiplex PCR, and TCRdb's table has in-frame clones only and misses some. The sample gives 10,000 or so clones, less than 90% of which show up once; more than 0.85% is in the top ten. The time point: week 3, after first cycle of checkpoint inhibitor. Material: blood, obtained from a patient treated with checkpoint blockade. These TCRs come from a human donor with melanoma.

The chain joins TRBV6-5 to TRBJ1-4; D not certain. The CDR3 has 12 residues. Trimming cost V 6 bases and J 8 bases, with 10 bases left between them. Germline CDR1 and CDR2: MNHEY and SVGAGI. CDR3 bases: TGTGCCAGCAGAGGAGGGCAGGAAAAACTGTTTTTT. Protein sequence: CASRGGQEKLFF.

The chain joins TRBV11-1 to TRBJ2-5, with 7 positions matching TRBD1. Trimming removed 5 bases from V and 2 bases from J; junction bases left unmatched: 2. The CDR3 contains 13 residues. Germline V gene data show CDR1 as SGHAT and CDR2 as FQDESV (reference sequence). For the CDR3, the DNA is TGTGCCAGCAGCATGGGACAGCAAGAGACCCAGTACTTC. Translation: CASSMGQQETQYF.

The chain links TRBV5-1 to TRBJ2-2; 7 nucleotides match TRBD2. Looked up from germline, CDR1 is SGHRS and CDR2 is YFSETQ. The trim removed 6 bases at V and 5 bases at J, leaving 7 bases unmatched. The CDR3 has 14 amino acids. The CDR3 here is CASTLGGETGELFF. Written as DNA, the CDR3 is TGCGCCAGCACCCTTGGGGGGGAGACCGGGGAGCTGTTTTTT.

The V and J genes are TRBV27 and TRBJ2-3; tentatively, D is TRBD1 (6 bases). This CDR3 contains 15 residues. Germline assignment: CDR1 MNHEY and CDR2 SMNVEV (reference sequence). Between the trimmed V and J ends, which lost 9 bases and 3 bases, there was a span of 19 bases. CDR3 sequence: CASSEDRQRTDTQYF. The CDR3 DNA is TGTGCCAGTAGTGAAGACAGGCAAAGGACAGATACGCAGTATTTT.

The DNA of the CDR3 is TGTGCCAGCAGTTACTCGGTCCAGGGGGCGTTCTACGAGCAGTACTTC. It specifies CASSYSVQGAFYEQYF. The chain employs TRBV6-6 and TRBJ2-7, with 8 bases matching TRBD1. With V trimmed by 0 bases and J by 3 bases, 7 bases remained unmatched. The CDR3 runs to 16 residues. Germline lookup yields CDR1 MNHNY and CDR2 SVGAGI (reference sequence).

The chain links TRBV4-3 to TRBJ2-3; 9 nucleotides match TRBD2. The V gene end was trimmed by 5 bases and the J gene end by 1 base; junction bases not matched to a gene: 10. CDR3 length equals 17 residues. CDR1 is LGHNA and CDR2 is YSLEER in the germline V gene. The CDR3 sequence: CASSSTLAGSRTDTQYF. CDR3 nucleotides: TGCGCCAGCAGCAGTACCCTAGCGGGGTCGCGCACAGATACGCAGTATTTT.

This chain links TRBV7-2 with TRBJ1-6, with 7 bases fitting TRBD1. The CDR3 runs to 14 residues. The germline V gene encodes CDR1 SGHTA and CDR2 FQGNSA. With V trimmed by 4 bases and J by 7 bases, 4 bases remained unmatched. The DNA for the CDR3 is TGTGCCAGCAGCTGGGACAGCAAGAATTCACCCCTCCACTTT. Translating gives CASSWDSKNSPLHF.

The chain has TRBV5-6 and TRBJ1-1; D is unclear. V lost 0 bases to trimming and J lost 3 bases, with 6 bases between them. The CDR3 sequence is 13 residues long. CDR1 SGHDT and CDR2 YYEEEE come from the germline V gene. CDR3 bases: TGTGCCAGCAGCTTGGACGGTTACACTGAAGCTTTCTTT. Encoded protein: CASSLDGYTEAFF.

The V call is TRBV29-1, the J call TRBJ2-5; 7 bases map to TRBD1. The CDR3 totals 13 residues. With 2 bases clipped from V and 3 bases from J, the junction kept 3 bases outside the gene matches. The germline CDR1 and CDR2 sequences are SQVTM and ANQGSEA. The CDR3 coding sequence is TGCAGCGTTGAACCCGACAGGGAAGAGACCCAGTACTTC. Its translation is CSVEPDREETQYF.

This chain joins TRBV4-3 and TRBJ2-3; 7 bases fit TRBD2. The V gene's germline CDR1 is LGHNA and CDR2 YSLEER. This CDR3 is 17 amino acids long. V shed 1 base, J shed 4 bases, and the junction held 11 bases outside the gene matches. The CDR3 nucleotides are TGCGCCAGCAGCCAAGCTTTTTGGAGGGGAGGGTCAGATACGCAGTATTTT. Protein sequence: CASSQAFWRGGSDTQYF.

This chain links TRBV19 with TRBJ2-7; TRBD2 is a possible D gene (6 bases). Germline loops: CDR1 LNHDA, CDR2 SQIVND (reference sequence). V was trimmed by 6 bases and J by 2 bases, leaving 17 bases between them. This CDR3 region has 15 residues. As DNA, the CDR3 is TGTGCCAGTAGCAGCTACATCGGGAGCACCTACGAGCAGTACTTC. It specifies CASSSYIGSTYEQYF. Based on the CDR3 plus reference TRBV19 and TRBJ2-7, the full variable domain is DGGITQSPKYLFRKEGQNVTLSCEQNLNHDAMYWYRQDPGQGLRLIYYSQIVNDFQKGDIAEGYSVSREKKESFPLTVTSAQKNPTAFYLCASSSYIGSTYEQYFGPGTRLTVT.

This rearrangement joins TRBV4-3 to TRBJ2-7; TRBD1 matches at 9 bases. Germline V gene lookup returns CDR1 LGHNA and CDR2 YSLEER. The V and J ends lost 3 bases and 6 bases, in that order; junction bases with no gene match: 12. This CDR3 spans 16 amino acids. Here the CDR3 reads CASSHVTGTGYGEQYF. Here the CDR3 DNA reads TGCGCCAGCAGCCATGTGACCGGGACAGGGTATGGCGAGCAGTACTTC.

The chain links TRBV2 to TRBJ2-2; D remains ambiguous. V was shortened by 7 bases and J by 2 bases, with 11 bases between the two germline ends. From germline, CDR1 is SNHLY and CDR2 FYNNEI. The length of the CDR3 is 14 residues. The CDR3 bases are TGTGCCAGCACCCTGACACTTAACACCGGGGAGCTGTTTTTT. It encodes CASTLTLNTGELFF.

V usage is TRBV18 and J usage is TRBJ2-2; possibly TRBD2 for D (6 bases). This CDR3 comprises 15 residues. V lost 3 bases to trimming and J lost 6 bases, with 14 bases between them. Looked up from germline, CDR1 is KGHSH and CDR2 is LQKENI. The CDR3 is CASSPEWRDAGELFF. CDR3 sequence (DNA): TGTGCCAGCTCACCGGAGTGGAGGGACGCCGGGGAGCTGTTTTTT.

The chain recombines TRBV5-1 with TRBJ2-7, with no clear D. Trimming took 5 bases from V and 1 from J, leaving 10 bases between them. Germline lookup yields CDR1 SGHRS and CDR2 YFSETQ. This CDR3 is 13 amino acids long. The CDR3 bases are TGCGCCAGCAGGCCGGGCAGTTCCTACGAGCAGTACTTC. It yields the protein CASRPGSSYEQYF.

This clone occurred once. The chain combines TRBV6-1 with TRBJ2-5; 11 bases line up with TRBD2. Germline V CDR1 and CDR2: MNHNS, SASEGT. V was clipped by 2 bases and J by 3 bases; unmatched bases: 5. The CDR3 runs to 16 residues. This chain's CDR3 is CASSEQGTSGKETQYF. Here the CDR3 DNA reads TGTGCCAGCAGTGAACAAGGGACTAGCGGCAAAGAGACCCAGTACTTC.

Here the CDR3 reads CASSGGVTGELFF. CDR3 sequence (DNA): TGTGCCAGCAGCGGCGGGGTAACCGGGGAGCTGTTTTTT. This chain uses TRBV9 with TRBJ2-2; possibly TRBD2 for D (6 bases). CDR1 and CDR2 from the germline V gene are SGDLS and YYNGEE. V shed 3 bases and J shed 5 bases, with 8 bases lying between them. The CDR3 loop spans 13 amino acids.

The chain carries TRBV7-2 and TRBJ1-2, with 7 bases aligning to TRBD1. This CDR3 contains 13 residues. Losses at the gene ends were 3 bases for V and 8 bases for J; bases not matched to a gene: 6. CDR1 and CDR2 (germline): SGHTA, FQGNSA. The DNA for the CDR3 is TGTGCCAGCAGCTTTAACAGGGGTCAGGGCTACACCTTC. It yields the protein CASSFNRGQGYTF. Full variable domain (outside the CDR3, taken from reference TRBV7-2 and TRBJ1-2): GAGVSQSPSNKVTEKGKDVELRCDPISGHTALYWYRQSLGQGLEFLIYFQGNSAPDKSGLPSDRFSAERTGGSVSTLTIQRTQQEDSAVYLCASSFNRGQGYTFGSGTRLTVV.

This clone was recorded a few times. The V and J genes are TRBV7-3 and TRBJ1-6; a weak D match, TRBD1 (5 bases). The V end was cut by 1 base, the J end by 8 bases, with 12 bases between. This CDR3 has 15 residues. Germline V lookup: CDR1 SGHTA, CDR2 FQGTGA. As DNA, the CDR3 is TGTGCCAGCAGCTTAAGGGGCACGGGGGATTCACCCCTCCACTTT. This codes for CASSLRGTGDSPLHF.

This clone was counted a single time. The gene calls are TRBV10-2 and TRBJ2-7; 11 bases align to TRBD2. The germline CDR1 and CDR2 sequences are WSHSY and SAAADI. V trimming: 8 bases; J trimming: 7 bases; junction bases outside the gene matches: 10. The CDR3 extends over 14 amino acids. Here the CDR3 DNA reads TGCGCCAGCTCCCCCGTAGCGGGGGGGCGAGAGCAGTACTTC. Its protein product is CASSPVAGGREQYF.

The V call is TRBV9, the J call TRBJ2-5, with D possibly matching TRBD2 (5 bases). CDR3 size: 14 residues. CDR1 SGDLS and CDR2 YYNGEE come from the germline V gene. The V and J ends lost 2 bases and 5 bases respectively, with 13 bases between them. The CDR3 loop reads CASSVDSGGETQYF. The CDR3 bases are TGTGCCAGCAGCGTGGACTCGGGCGGTGAGACCCAGTACTTC.

This clone appeared a single time. V and J are TRBV6-6 and TRBJ1-1; D uncertain. Germline V gives CDR1 MNHNY, CDR2 SVGAGI (reference sequence). The CDR3 runs to 14 residues. V was clipped by 0 bases and J by 3 bases, with 8 bases between them. CDR3 in amino acids: CASSYSPGDTEAFF. The CDR3 DNA reads TGTGCCAGCAGTTACTCGCCCGGTGACACTGAAGCTTTCTTT.

This clone has just one count. This chain joins TRBV4-1 and TRBJ2-1; the D gene is possibly TRBD1 (6 bases). The CDR3 sequence is 12 residues long. The germline CDR1 and CDR2 sequences are MGHRA and YSYEKL. V lost 6 bases to trimming and J lost 8 bases, with 11 bases between them. The CDR3: CASSYRVDEQFF. The CDR3 nucleotides read TGCGCCAGCAGTTACAGGGTGGATGAGCAGTTCTTC.

The genes are TRBV7-9 and TRBJ1-6; D may be TRBD1 (6 bases). Germline CDR1 is SEHNR and CDR2 is FQNEAQ (reference sequence). The germline V and J ends were trimmed by 0 bases and 5 bases, with 8 bases remaining between them. The CDR3 runs 15 residues. CDR3 in amino acids: CASSLAQGNNSPLHF. The CDR3 DNA reads TGTGCCAGCAGCTTAGCGCAGGGGAATAATTCACCCCTCCACTTT.

The J gene is TRBJ1-4, the V gene TRBV30; D is uncertain. Looked up from germline, CDR1 is GTSNPN and CDR2 is SVGIG (reference sequence). V was trimmed by 2 bases and J by 0 bases, leaving 7 bases between them. The CDR3 loop spans 14 amino acids. The DNA for the CDR3 is TGTGCCTGGAGTAGAGTTACAACTAATGAAAAACTGTTTTTT. Protein: CAWSRVTTNEKLFF.

The chain carries TRBV30 and TRBJ1-2; D remains ambiguous. The CDR3 is made up of 11 amino acids. Germline assignment: CDR1 GTSNPN and CDR2 SVGIG (reference sequence). Trimming took 5 bases from V and 4 from J, leaving 8 bases between them. CDR3 sequence reads: CAWGVAYGYTF. The CDR3 bases are TGTGCCTGGGGAGTGGCCTATGGCTACACCTTC.

The chain links TRBV7-8 to TRBJ2-3; D gene ambiguous. CDR1 and CDR2 (germline): SGHVS, FQNEAQ. Trimming pared 3 bases from V and 2 bases from J, leaving 6 bases between. This CDR3 region has 13 residues. The CDR3 nucleotides read TGTGCCAGCAGCTTGGTTAACACAGATACGCAGTATTTT. As protein: CASSLVNTDTQYF.

The genes are TRBV4-2 and TRBJ2-3; 8 nucleotides align to TRBD1. The V gene's germline CDR1 is LGHNA and CDR2 YNFKEQ. The CDR3 runs 16 residues. The V segment lost 4 bases and the J segment 0 bases; nucleotides outside the gene matches: 6. The CDR3 region has the DNA TGTGCCAGCAGCCCCGGACAGGGAACTAGCACAGATACGCAGTATTTT. Protein sequence: CASSPGQGTSTDTQYF.

V gene TRBV9 combines with J gene TRBJ1-1; a possible D gene is TRBD1 (6 bases). The CDR3 runs 15 residues. Per germline, CDR1 SGDLS and CDR2 YYNGEE. The germline V and J ends were trimmed by 4 bases and 4 bases, with 17 bases remaining between them. The CDR3 DNA reads TGTGCCAGCAGCCTACAAGCAGGGGAGGGCACTGAAGCTTTCTTT. This sequence encodes CASSLQAGEGTEAFF.